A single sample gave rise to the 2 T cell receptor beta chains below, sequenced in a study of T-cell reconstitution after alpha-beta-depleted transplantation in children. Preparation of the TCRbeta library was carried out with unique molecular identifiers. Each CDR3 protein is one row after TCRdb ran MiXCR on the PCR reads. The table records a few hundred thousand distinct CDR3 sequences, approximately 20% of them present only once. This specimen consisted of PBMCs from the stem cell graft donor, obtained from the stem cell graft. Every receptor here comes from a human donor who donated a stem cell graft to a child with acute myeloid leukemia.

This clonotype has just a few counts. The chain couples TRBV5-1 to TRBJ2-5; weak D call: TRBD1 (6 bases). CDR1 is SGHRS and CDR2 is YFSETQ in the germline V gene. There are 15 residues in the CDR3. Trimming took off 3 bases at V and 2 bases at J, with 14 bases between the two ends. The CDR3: CASSSGQPPQETQYF. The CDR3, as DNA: TGCGCCAGCAGCTCTGGACAGCCCCCACAAGAGACCCAGTACTTC.

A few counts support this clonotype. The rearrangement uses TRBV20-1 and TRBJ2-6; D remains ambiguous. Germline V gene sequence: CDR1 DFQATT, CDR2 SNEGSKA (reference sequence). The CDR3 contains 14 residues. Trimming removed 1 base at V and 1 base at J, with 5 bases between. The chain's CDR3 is CSARVFSGANVLTF. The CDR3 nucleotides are TGCAGTGCTAGAGTGTTTTCTGGGGCCAACGTCCTGACTTTC.